The entry below gives a single T cell receptor (beta chain) sequence along with its context. This sample is drawn from a study of blood T cell repertoires in COVID-19. Original handling: Nucleated cell number was recorded as an estimate derived from reference gene primer amplification. Generated by immunoSEQ multiplex PCR, the TCRdb table keeps only in-frame clones and is missing some. V and J calls plus clone size are reproduced from that table; the DNA served to infer D and trimming. The repertoire has 360,000 or so clones, roughly 89% of them found once; the top ten carry 6.5%. The TCR comes from a man between 18 and 29 years old with active or convalescent COVID-19. Sequenced input: peripheral blood.

CDR3 DNA: TGTGCCAGCAGTCTGACACAGGGTAATGCTGGCTACACCTTC. Translated: CASSLTQGNAGYTF. The genes are TRBV6-2 or TRBV6-3 and TRBJ1-2, with D perhaps matching TRBD1 (6 bases). V lost 5 bases and J 7 bases, leaving 17 bases between the germline ends. The CDR3 consists of 14 residues. Germline V gives CDR1 MNHEY, CDR2 SVGEGT.